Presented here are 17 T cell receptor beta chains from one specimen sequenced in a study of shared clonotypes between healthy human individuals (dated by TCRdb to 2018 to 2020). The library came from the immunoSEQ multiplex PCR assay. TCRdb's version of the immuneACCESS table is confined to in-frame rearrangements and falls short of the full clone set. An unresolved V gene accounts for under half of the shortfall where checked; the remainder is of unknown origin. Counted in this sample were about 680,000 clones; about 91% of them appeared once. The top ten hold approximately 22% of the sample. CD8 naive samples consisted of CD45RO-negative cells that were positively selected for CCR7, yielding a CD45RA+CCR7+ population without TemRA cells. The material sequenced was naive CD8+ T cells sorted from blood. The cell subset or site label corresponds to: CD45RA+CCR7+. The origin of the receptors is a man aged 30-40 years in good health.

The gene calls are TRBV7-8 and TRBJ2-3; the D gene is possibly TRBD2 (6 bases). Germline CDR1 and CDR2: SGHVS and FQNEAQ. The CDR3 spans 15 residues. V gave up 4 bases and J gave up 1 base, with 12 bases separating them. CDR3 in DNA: TGTGCCAGCAGCTACTTGGGGGGAGGCACAGATACGCAGTATTTT. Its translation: CASSYLGGGTDTQYF.

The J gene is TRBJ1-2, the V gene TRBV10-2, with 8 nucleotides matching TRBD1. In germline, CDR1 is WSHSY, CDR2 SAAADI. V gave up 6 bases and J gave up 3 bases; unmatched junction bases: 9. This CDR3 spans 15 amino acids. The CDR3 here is CASSGQGTGYYGYTF. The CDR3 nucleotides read TGCGCCAGCAGCGGCCAAGGGACAGGATACTATGGCTACACCTTC.

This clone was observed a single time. In DNA, the CDR3 is TGTGCCAGTAGTTCCGGGACAGGGAATATCTACGAGCAGTACTTC. Its translation: CASSSGTGNIYEQYF. The gene calls are TRBV19 and TRBJ2-7; 9 nucleotides agree with TRBD1. Germline CDR1 LNHDA, CDR2 SQIVND (reference sequence). The CDR3 totals 15 residues. V was clipped by 5 bases and J by 3 bases; unmatched bases: 8.

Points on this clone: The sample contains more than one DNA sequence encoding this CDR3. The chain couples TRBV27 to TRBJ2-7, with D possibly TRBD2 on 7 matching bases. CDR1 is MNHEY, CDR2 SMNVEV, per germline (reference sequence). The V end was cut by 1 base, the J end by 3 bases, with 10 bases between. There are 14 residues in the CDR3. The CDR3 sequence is CASSLLGGLYEQYF. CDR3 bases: TGTGCCAGCAGTTTATTGGGGGGGCTCTACGAGCAGTACTTC.

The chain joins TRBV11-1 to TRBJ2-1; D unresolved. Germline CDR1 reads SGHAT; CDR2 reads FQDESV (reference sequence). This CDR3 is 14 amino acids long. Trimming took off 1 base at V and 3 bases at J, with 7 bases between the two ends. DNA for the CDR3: TGTGCCAGCAGCTTAGGACTGGACTACAATGAGCAGTTCTTC. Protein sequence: CASSLGLDYNEQFF. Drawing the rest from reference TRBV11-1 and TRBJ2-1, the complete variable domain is EAEVAQSPRYKITEKSQAVAFWCDPISGHATLYWYRQILGQGPELLVQFQDESVVDDSQLPKDRFSAERLKGVDSTLKIQPAELGDSAMYLCASSLGLDYNEQFFGPGTRLTVL.

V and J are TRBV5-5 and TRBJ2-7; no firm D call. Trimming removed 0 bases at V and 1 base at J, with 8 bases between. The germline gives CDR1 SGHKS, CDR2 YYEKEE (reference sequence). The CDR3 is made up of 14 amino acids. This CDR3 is CASSLVERSYEQYF. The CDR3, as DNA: TGTGCCAGCAGCTTGGTGGAACGGTCCTACGAGCAGTACTTC.

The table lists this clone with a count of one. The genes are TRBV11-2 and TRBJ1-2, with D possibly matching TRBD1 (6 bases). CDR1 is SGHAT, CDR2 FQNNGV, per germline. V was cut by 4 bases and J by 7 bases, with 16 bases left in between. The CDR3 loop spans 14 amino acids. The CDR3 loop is CASSSGQWLGGYTF. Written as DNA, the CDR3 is TGTGCCAGCAGCTCCGGACAGTGGTTGGGTGGCTACACCTTC.

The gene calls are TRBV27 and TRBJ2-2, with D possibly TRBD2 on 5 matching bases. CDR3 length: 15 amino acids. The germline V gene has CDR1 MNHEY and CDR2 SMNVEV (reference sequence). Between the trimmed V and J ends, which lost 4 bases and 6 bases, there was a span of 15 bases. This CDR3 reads CASSSQRGSPGELFF. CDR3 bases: TGTGCCAGCAGTTCCCAACGCGGGTCCCCCGGGGAGCTGTTTTTT.

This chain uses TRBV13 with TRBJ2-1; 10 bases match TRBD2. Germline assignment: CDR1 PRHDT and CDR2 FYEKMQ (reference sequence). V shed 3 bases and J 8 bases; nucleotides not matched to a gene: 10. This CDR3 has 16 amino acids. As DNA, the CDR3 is TGTGCCAGCAGCTTTCAGACTAGCGGGCCCGGGGATGAGCAGTTCTTC. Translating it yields CASSFQTSGPGDEQFF.

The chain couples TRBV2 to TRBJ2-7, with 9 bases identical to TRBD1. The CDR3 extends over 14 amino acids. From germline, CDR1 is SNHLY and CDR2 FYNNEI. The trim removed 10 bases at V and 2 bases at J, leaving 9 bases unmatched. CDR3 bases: TGTGCCACCGCAAAACAGGGGGCCACCTACGAGCAGTACTTC. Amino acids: CATAKQGATYEQYF.

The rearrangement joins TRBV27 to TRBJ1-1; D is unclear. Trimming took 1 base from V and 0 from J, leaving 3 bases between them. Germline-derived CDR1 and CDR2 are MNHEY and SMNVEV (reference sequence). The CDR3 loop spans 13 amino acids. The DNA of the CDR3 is TGTGCCAGCAGTTTATTCATGAACACTGAAGCTTTCTTT. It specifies CASSLFMNTEAFF.

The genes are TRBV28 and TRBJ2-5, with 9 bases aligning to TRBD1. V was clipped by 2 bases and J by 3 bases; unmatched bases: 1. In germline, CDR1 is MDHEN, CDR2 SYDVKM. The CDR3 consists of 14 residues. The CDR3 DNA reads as TGTGCCAGCAGTTTAGGGGACAGGGAAGAGACCCAGTACTTC. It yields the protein CASSLGDREETQYF.

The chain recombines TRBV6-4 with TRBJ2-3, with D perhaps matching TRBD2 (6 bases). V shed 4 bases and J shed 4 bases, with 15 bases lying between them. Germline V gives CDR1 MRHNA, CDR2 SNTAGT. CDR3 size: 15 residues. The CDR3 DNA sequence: TGTGCCAGCAGTGCAGGAGGGGCAGCGGCAGATACGCAGTATTTT. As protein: CASSAGGAAADTQYF.

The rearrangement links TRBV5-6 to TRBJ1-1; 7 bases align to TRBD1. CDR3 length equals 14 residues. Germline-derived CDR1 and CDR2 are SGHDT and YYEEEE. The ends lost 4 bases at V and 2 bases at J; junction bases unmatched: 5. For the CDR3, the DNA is TGTGCCAGCAGCATAGGACAGGTTAACACTGAAGCTTTCTTT. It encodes CASSIGQVNTEAFF.

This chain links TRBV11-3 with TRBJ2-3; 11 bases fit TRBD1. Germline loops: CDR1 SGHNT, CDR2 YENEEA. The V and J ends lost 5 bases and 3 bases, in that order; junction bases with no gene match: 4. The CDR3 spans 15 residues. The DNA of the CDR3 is TGTGCCAGCAGCGGACAGGGGGCCTATACAGATACGCAGTATTTT. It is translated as CASSGQGAYTDTQYF.

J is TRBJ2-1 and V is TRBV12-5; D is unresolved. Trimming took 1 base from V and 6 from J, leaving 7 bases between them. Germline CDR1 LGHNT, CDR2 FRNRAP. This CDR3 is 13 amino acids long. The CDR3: CASGLGSINEQFF. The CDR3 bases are TGTGCTAGTGGTTTGGGCTCTATCAATGAGCAGTTCTTC.

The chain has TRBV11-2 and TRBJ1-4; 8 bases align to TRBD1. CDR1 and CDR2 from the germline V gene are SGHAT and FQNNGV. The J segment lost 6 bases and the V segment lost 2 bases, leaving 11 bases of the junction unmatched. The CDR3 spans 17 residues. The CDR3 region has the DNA TGTGCCAGCAGCTTAATCGGGACAGGTGTTCGGGATGAAAAACTGTTTTTT. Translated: CASSLIGTGVRDEKLFF. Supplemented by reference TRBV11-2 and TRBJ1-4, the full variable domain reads EAGVAQSPRYKIIEKRQSVAFWCNPISGHATLYWYQQILGQGPKLLIQFQNNGVVDDSQLPKDRFSAERLKGVDSTLKIQPAKLEDSAVYLCASSLIGTGVRDEKLFFGSGTQLSVL.